The 15 T cell receptor beta chains listed next were all sequenced from one sample in a study of blood T cell repertoires in COVID-19. The protocol was immunoSEQ multiplex PCR, while the TCRdb copy is restricted to in-frame clones and leaves out a portion. In the table there are about 270,000 clones, around nine tenths of which are singletons. The sample consisted of PBMCs or T cells enriched from blood (not recorded which). The receptors shown here come from a young woman who had recovered from COVID-19.

This chain links TRBV5-5 with TRBJ2-3; perhaps TRBD1 as D (5 bases). Germline CDR1 reads SGHKS; CDR2 reads YYEKEE (reference sequence). The CDR3 has 15 amino acids. Trimming stripped 0 bases from V and 1 base from J, with 9 bases between. The CDR3 loop reads CASSLGQGGTDTQYF. In DNA form, the CDR3 reads TGTGCCAGCAGCTTGGGGCAGGGTGGCACAGATACGCAGTATTTT.

The sample holds a few counts of this clone. This sequence may be a read error, since a much larger clone differs from it by one base. V usage is TRBV7-9 and J usage is TRBJ1-1; unclear D gene. The germline V gene has CDR1 SEHNR and CDR2 FQNEAQ (reference sequence). Between the trimmed V and J ends, which lost 1 base and 1 base, there was a span of 4 bases. The CDR3 covers 13 residues. CDR3 region: CASSLDRNTEAFF. CDR3 DNA: TGTGCCAGCAGCTTAGACAGGAACACTGAAGCTTTCTTT.

The chain carries TRBV10-3 and TRBJ2-1; D possibly corresponds to TRBD1 (6 bases). The CDR3 length is 15 residues. Germline V CDR1 and CDR2: ENHRY, SYGVKD. The V end lost 6 bases, the J end lost 3 bases, and 15 bases lay between the germline ends. CDR3 nucleotides: TGTGCCATCAGGGGGGACAATAAGCTCTACAATGAGCAGTTCTTC. This encodes CAIRGDNKLYNEQFF.

The rearrangement joins TRBV19 to TRBJ1-2, with D possibly TRBD1 on 5 matching bases. This CDR3 has 16 residues. Germline loops: CDR1 LNHDA, CDR2 SQIVND (reference sequence). V dropped 3 bases and J dropped 3 bases, with 17 bases sitting between them. The CDR3, as DNA: TGTGCCAGTAGTATGGTAAGACCTGCAGGGCACTATGGCTACACCTTC. This translates into CASSMVRPAGHYGYTF.

CDR3 sequence (DNA): TGCGCCAGCAGCCAAGGGACATCATACGAGCAGTACTTC. Its protein is CASSQGTSYEQYF. The genes are TRBV4-3 and TRBJ2-7; tentative D call: TRBD1 (5 bases). This CDR3 spans 13 amino acids. Germline V CDR1 and CDR2: LGHNA, YSLEER. V lost 1 base, J lost 4 bases, and 8 bases lay in between.

The V gene is TRBV19, the J gene TRBJ2-1, with 7 bases identical to TRBD2. This CDR3 contains 16 residues. Germline CDR1 and CDR2: LNHDA and SQIVND (reference sequence). The ends lost 3 bases at V and 0 bases at J; junction bases unmatched: 5. CDR3 coding DNA: TGTGCCAGTAGTATCGGGCGGGAGCACTCCTACAATGAGCAGTTCTTC. As protein: CASSIGREHSYNEQFF.

The J gene is TRBJ2-2, the V gene TRBV30; TRBD2 agrees at 8 bases. The CDR3 totals 15 residues. Germline CDR1 reads GTSNPN; CDR2 reads SVGIG (reference sequence). The trim removed 4 bases at V and 6 bases at J, leaving 10 bases unmatched. The CDR3 bases are TGTGCCTGGACCGAATGGAGCGGGAGTTCCGGGGAGCTGTTTTTT. It translates to CAWTEWSGSSGELFF.

V and J are TRBV2 and TRBJ2-3, with 12 bases lining up with TRBD2. J gave up 6 bases and V 4 bases, and 8 bases lay outside the gene matches. CDR1 is SNHLY and CDR2 is FYNNEI in the germline V gene. This CDR3 region has 16 residues. CDR3 region: CASSVHASGGADTQYF. Written as DNA, the CDR3 is TGTGCCAGCAGTGTCCATGCTAGCGGGGGGGCTGATACGCAGTATTTT.

CDR3 in DNA: TGTGCCAGCAGTGATTTTTGGACAGACAATCAGCCCCAGCATTTT. It codes for CASSDFWTDNQPQHF. V is TRBV2 and J is TRBJ1-5; a weak D match, TRBD1 (6 bases). This CDR3 region has 15 residues. With 3 bases removed from V and 3 bases from J, the gap between germline ends came to 12 bases. Germline-derived CDR1 and CDR2 are SNHLY and FYNNEI.

The rearrangement links TRBV27 to TRBJ2-1, with D unresolved. Germline V lookup: CDR1 MNHEY, CDR2 SMNVEV (reference sequence). The CDR3 sequence is 14 residues long. The V and J ends lost 2 bases and 8 bases respectively, with 13 bases between them. The CDR3 DNA is TGTGCCAGCAGTTTAAGCCGAAACAGCTATGAGCAGTTCTTC. Its translation is CASSLSRNSYEQFF.

The chain couples TRBV7-9 to TRBJ2-3; 7 bases fit TRBD1. The CDR3 contains 15 residues. The germline V gene encodes CDR1 SEHNR and CDR2 FQNEAQ (reference sequence). V shed 1 base and J 4 bases; nucleotides not matched to a gene: 5. The CDR3 spells CASSLVGTDADTQYF. CDR3 nucleotide sequence: TGTGCCAGCAGCTTAGTGGGGACAGATGCAGATACGCAGTATTTT.

The chain is built from TRBV10-2 and TRBJ1-2; no definite D call. From germline, CDR1 is WSHSY and CDR2 SAAADI. This CDR3 region has 14 residues. The V and J ends lost 4 bases and 4 bases respectively, with 13 bases between them. For the CDR3, the DNA is TGCGCCAGCAGTGTTACGACTGATGTCTATGGCTACACCTTC. Amino acids: CASSVTTDVYGYTF.

This clone showed up just a few times. The J gene is TRBJ1-5, the V gene TRBV6-1; no firm D call. There are 15 residues in the CDR3. The ends were cut back, 2 bases at V and 1 base at J, with 9 bases in the middle. Germline V gives CDR1 MNHNS, CDR2 SASEGT. CDR3 DNA: TGTGCCAGCAGTGAATACTTCGAAAGCAATCAGCCCCAGCATTTT. It yields the protein CASSEYFESNQPQHF.

The CDR3 here is CASSLTPGQGGNTIYF. The CDR3 DNA is TGTGCCAGCAGCCTGACTCCGGGACAGGGAGGAAACACCATATATTTT. The chain employs TRBV11-2 and TRBJ1-3; 9 bases match TRBD1. The CDR3 runs 16 residues. Germline CDR1 reads SGHAT; CDR2 reads FQNNGV. The V and J ends lost 5 bases and 4 bases, in that order; junction bases with no gene match: 9.

The rearrangement joins TRBV15 to TRBJ2-7, with a weak D call TRBD1 (5 bases). Between the trimmed V and J ends, which lost 0 bases and 5 bases, there was a span of 14 bases. This CDR3 region has 15 residues. Germline V gives CDR1 LNHNV, CDR2 YYDKDF (reference sequence). The CDR3 nucleotides are TGTGCCACCAGCAGAGATAAAGGCAGGGCAAACGAGCAGTACTTC. Its translation: CATSRDKGRANEQYF.